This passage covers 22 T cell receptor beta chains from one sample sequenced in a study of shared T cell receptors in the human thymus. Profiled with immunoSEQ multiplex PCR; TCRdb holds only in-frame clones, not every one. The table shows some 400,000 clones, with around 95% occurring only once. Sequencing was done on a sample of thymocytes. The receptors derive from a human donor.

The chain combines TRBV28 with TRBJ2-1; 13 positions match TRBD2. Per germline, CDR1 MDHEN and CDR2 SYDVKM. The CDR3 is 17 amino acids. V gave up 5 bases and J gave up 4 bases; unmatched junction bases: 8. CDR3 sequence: CASSHSTSGGKYNEQFF. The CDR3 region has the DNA TGTGCCAGCAGTCACTCGACTAGCGGGGGGAAATACAATGAGCAGTTCTTC.

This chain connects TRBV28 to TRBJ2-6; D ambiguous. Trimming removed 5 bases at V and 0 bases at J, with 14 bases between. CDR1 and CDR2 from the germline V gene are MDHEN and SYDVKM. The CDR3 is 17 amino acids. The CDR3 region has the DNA TGTGCCAGCAGTCTGATGGGCGAAAGCTCTGGGGCCAACGTCCTGACTTTC. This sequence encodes CASSLMGESSGANVLTF.

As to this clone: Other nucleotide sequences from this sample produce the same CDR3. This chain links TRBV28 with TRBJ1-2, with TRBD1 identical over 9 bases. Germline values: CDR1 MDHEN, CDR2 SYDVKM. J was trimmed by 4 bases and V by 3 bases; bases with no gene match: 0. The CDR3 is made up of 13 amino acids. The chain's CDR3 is CASSLGQGYGYTF. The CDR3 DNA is TGTGCCAGCAGTTTGGGACAGGGCTATGGCTACACCTTC.

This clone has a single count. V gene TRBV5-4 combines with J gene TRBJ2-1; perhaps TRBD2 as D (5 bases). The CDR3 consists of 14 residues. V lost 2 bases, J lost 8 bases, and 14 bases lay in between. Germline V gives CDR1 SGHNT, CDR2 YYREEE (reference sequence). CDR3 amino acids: CASSFLEPRDEQFF. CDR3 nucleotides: TGTGCCAGCAGCTTCCTAGAACCGCGGGATGAGCAGTTCTTC.

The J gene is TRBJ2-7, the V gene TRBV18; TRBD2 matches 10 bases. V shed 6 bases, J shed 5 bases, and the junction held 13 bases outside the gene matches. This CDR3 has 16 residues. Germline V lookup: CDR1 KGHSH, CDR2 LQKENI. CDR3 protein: CASSPKSGRAANEQYF. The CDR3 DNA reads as TGTGCCAGCTCTCCCAAAAGCGGGAGGGCCGCCAACGAGCAGTACTTC.

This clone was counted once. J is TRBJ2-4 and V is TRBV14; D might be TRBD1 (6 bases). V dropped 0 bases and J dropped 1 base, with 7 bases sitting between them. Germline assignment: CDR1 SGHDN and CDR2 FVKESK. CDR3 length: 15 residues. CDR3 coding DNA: TGTGCCAGCAGCCAAGATAGGGGGGCCAAAAACATTCAGTACTTC. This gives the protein CASSQDRGAKNIQYF.

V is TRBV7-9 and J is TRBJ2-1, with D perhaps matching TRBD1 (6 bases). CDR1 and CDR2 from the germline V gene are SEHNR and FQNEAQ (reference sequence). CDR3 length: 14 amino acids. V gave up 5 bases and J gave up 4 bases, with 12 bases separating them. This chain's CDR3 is CASSPGTPYNEQFF. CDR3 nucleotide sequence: TGTGCCAGCAGCCCCGGGACACCATACAATGAGCAGTTCTTC. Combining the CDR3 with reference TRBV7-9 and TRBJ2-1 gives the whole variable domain DTGVSQNPRHKITKRGQNVTFRCDPISEHNRLYWYRQTLGQGPEFLTYFQNEAQLEKSRLLSDRFSAERPKGSFSTLEIQRTEQGDSAMYLCASSPGTPYNEQFFGPGTRLTVL.

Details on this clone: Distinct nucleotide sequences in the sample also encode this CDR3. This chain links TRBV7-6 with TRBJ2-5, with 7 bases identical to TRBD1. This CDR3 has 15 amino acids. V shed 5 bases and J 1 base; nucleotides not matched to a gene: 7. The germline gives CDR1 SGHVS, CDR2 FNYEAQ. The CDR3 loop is CASSGRGQFQETQYF. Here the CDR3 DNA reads TGTGCCAGCAGCGGTCGGGGACAGTTCCAAGAGACCCAGTACTTC.

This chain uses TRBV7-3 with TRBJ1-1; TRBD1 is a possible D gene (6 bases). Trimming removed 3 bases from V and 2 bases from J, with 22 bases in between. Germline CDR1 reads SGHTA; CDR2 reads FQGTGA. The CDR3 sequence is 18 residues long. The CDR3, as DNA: TGTGCCAGCAGCTTTATCCGCCCCATCAGGGGTGAAAACACTGAAGCTTTCTTT. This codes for CASSFIRPIRGENTEAFF. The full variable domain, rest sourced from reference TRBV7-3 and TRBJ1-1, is GAGVSQTPSNKVTEKGKYVELRCDPISGHTALYWYRQSLGQGPEFLIYFQGTGAADDSGLPNDRFFAVRPEGSVSTLKIQRTERGDSAVYLCASSFIRPIRGENTEAFFGQGTRLTVV.

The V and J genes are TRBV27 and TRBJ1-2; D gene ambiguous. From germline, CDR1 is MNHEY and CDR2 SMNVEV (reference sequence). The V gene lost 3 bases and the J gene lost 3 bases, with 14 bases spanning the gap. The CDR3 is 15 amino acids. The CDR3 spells CASSFGQPADYGYTF. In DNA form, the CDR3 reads TGTGCCAGCAGTTTCGGCCAGCCGGCCGACTATGGCTACACCTTC.

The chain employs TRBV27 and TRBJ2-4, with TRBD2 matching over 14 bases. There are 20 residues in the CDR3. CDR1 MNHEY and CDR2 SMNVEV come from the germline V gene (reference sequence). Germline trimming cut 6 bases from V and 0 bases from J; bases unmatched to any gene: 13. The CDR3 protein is CASRLSLYGTSGRAKNIQYF. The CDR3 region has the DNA TGTGCCAGCAGACTCTCCCTCTATGGGACTAGCGGGAGAGCCAAAAACATTCAGTACTTC.

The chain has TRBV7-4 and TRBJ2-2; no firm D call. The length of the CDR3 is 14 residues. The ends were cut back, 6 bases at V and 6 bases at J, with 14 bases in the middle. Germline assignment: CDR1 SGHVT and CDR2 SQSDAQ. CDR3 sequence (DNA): TGTGCCAGCAGGCGCCCCACAACTCCCGGGGAGCTGTTTTTT. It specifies CASRRPTTPGELFF.

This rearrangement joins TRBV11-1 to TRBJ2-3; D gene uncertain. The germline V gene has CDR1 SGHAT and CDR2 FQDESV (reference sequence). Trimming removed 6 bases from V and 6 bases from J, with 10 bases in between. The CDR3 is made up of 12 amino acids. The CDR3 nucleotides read TGTGCCAGCAGACATCTTAGGGATACGCAGTATTTT. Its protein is CASRHLRDTQYF.

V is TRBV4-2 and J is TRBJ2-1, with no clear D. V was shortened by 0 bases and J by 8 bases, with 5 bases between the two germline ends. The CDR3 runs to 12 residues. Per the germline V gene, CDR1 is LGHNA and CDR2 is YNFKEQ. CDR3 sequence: CASSQEYHEQFF. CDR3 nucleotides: TGTGCCAGCAGCCAAGAGTACCATGAGCAGTTCTTC.

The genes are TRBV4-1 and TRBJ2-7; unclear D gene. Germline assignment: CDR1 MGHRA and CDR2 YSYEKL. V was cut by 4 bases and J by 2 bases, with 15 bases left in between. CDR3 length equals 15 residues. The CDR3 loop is CASSRLGPPPYEQYF. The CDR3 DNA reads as TGCGCCAGCAGCCGCCTAGGCCCACCCCCCTACGAGCAGTACTTC.

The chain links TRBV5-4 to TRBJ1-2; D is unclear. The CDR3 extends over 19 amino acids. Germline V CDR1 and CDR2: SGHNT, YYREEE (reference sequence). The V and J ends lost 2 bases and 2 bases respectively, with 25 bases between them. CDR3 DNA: TGTGCCAGCAGCTTAACTATCCTTACCGGGCCCCGTAACAACTATGGCTACACCTTC. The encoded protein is CASSLTILTGPRNNYGYTF.

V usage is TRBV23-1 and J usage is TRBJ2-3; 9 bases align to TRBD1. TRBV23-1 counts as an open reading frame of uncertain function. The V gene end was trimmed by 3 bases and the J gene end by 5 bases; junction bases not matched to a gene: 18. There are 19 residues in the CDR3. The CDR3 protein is CASSQPGTGLASAQDTQYF. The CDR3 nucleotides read TGCGCCAGCAGTCAGCCCGGGACAGGGCTGGCGAGTGCGCAAGATACGCAGTATTTT.

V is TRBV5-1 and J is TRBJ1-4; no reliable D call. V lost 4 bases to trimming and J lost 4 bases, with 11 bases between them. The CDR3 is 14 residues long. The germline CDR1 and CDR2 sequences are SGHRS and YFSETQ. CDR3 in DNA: TGCGCCAGCAGCAACGGCGAATATAATGAAAAACTGTTTTTT. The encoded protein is CASSNGEYNEKLFF.

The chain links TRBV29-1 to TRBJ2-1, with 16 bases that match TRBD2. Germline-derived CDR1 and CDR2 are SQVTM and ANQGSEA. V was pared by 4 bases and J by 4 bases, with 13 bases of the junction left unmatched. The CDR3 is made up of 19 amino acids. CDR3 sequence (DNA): TGCAGCGTTGGCCACGGGACTAGCGGGAGGGTACTTCAGTACAATGAGCAGTTCTTC. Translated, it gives CSVGHGTSGRVLQYNEQFF.

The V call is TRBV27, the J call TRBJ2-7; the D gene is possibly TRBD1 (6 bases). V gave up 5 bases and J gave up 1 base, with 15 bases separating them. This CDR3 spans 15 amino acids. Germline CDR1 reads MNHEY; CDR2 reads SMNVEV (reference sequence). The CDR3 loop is CASSRADRVSYEQYF. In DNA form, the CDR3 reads TGTGCCAGCAGTCGGGCGGACAGAGTATCCTACGAGCAGTACTTC.

CDR3 DNA: TGCGCCAGCAGCCCGATTCCGGGACTAGCGGGTTATCAAGGGGCCAAAAACATTCAGTACTTC. Translation gives CASSPIPGLAGYQGAKNIQYF. This sequence joins TRBV5-1 and TRBJ2-4, with 12 bases identical to TRBD2. This CDR3 spans 21 amino acids. Germline loops: CDR1 SGHRS, CDR2 YFSETQ. The V segment lost 4 bases and the J segment 1 base; nucleotides outside the gene matches: 18.

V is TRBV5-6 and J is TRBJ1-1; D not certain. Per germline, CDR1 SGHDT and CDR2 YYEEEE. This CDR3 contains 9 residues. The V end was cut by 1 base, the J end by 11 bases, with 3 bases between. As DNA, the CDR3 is TGTGCCAGCAGCTTGTTGGCTTTCTTT. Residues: CASSLLAFF.